This TCR beta chain is drawn from a study of early T cells in non-severe SARS-CoV-2 infection. As for the study in general: Sequencing targeted bulk RNA from unsorted whole blood, leaving chains unpaired.

In its sample, this clonotype was seen many times. The germline V gene encodes CDR1 SQVTM and CDR2 ANQGSEA. V gave up 7 bases and J gave up 11 bases; unmatched junction bases: 10. The CDR3 runs 11 residues. Individual cDNA molecules carried attached unique molecular identifiers. Via MiXCR, TCRdb re-called the 5' RACE reads, giving one row per CDR3 protein. The data contain about 94,000 distinct CDR3 sequences, about 13% of them singletons. This TCR was sampled from an adult who was a healthcare worker with PCR-confirmed SARS-CoV-2 infection or an uninfected control (not recorded which). Material: whole blood. This rearrangement joins TRBV29-1 to TRBJ1-1; TRBD1 agrees at 7 bases. The CDR3 region has the DNA TGCAGCGGGATAGGACAGGCCGTGGCTTTCTTT. Protein sequence: CSGIGQAVAFF.